These 7 T cell receptor beta chains were sequenced from one sample in a study of human T cells and chemical hapten exposure. As the library was built, unique molecular identifiers were attached to individual cDNA molecules. A single record per CDR3 protein comes from TCRdb applying MiXCR to the reads. The table lists about 120,000 distinct CDR3 sequences, more than 8.5% of them singletons. The authors' total RNA extraction used unfractionated whole blood. The sequenced sample was whole blood. The receptor set was obtained from a human donor in good health. Some clones in this sample may be carry-over from other donors' samples.

This chain joins TRBV11-2 and TRBJ2-7; D unclear. Trimming pared 5 bases from V and 3 bases from J, leaving 5 bases between. The V gene's germline CDR1 is SGHAT and CDR2 FQNNGV. The CDR3 is 11 amino acids. The CDR3 coding sequence is TGTGCCAGCAGCCCTTTCTACGAGCAGTACTTC. Its protein product is CASSPFYEQYF.

Notes on this clonotype: This may arise from a read error, as a much more abundant clone is one base away. The chain has TRBV28 and TRBJ2-7, with D perhaps matching TRBD1 (6 bases). Deletions cut 7 bases from V and 0 bases from J, with 13 bases between. Germline CDR1 and CDR2: MDHEN and SYDVKM. The CDR3 extends over 14 amino acids. CDR3 in DNA: TGTGCCAGCATCCATCCGGACAGCTCCTACGAGCAGTACTTC. Amino acids: CASIHPDSSYEQYF.

Concerning this clonotype itself: Germline and junction disagree at one end, which may indicate a read error. The gene calls are TRBV16 and TRBJ2-1; TRBD2 matches 11 bases. There are 15 residues in the CDR3. The germline V gene encodes CDR1 KGHSY and CDR2 FQNENV. The CDR3 spells CASTPIAGGNNEQLF. The DNA of the CDR3 is TGTGCCAGCACTCCGATAGCGGGAGGGAACAATGAGCAGCTCTTC.

This clonotype was seen a few times. The J gene is TRBJ1-1, the V gene TRBV12-3 or TRBV12-4; D is uncertain. CDR3 size: 14 residues. V dropped 3 bases and J dropped 3 bases, with 11 bases sitting between them. The CDR3 region is CASSLRREHTEAFF. The CDR3 coding sequence is TGTGCCAGCAGTTTGCGTAGGGAGCACACTGAAGCTTTCTTT.

There are many counts of this clonotype. The rearrangement uses TRBV9 and TRBJ2-7; D unresolved. The germline V and J ends were trimmed by 0 bases and 2 bases, with 6 bases remaining between them. The V gene's germline CDR1 is SGDLS and CDR2 YYNGEE. The CDR3 has 13 amino acids. The CDR3 coding sequence is TGTGCCAGCAGCGTAGTTTTACCCTACGAGCAGTACTTC. Translation gives CASSVVLPYEQYF. Full variable domain (outside the CDR3, taken from reference TRBV9 and TRBJ2-7): DSGVTQTPKHLITATGQRVTLRCSPRSGDLSVYWYQQSLDQGLQFLIQYYNGEERAKGNILERFSAQQFPDLHSELNLSSLELGDSALYFCASSVVLPYEQYFGPGTRLTVT.

This clonotype was picked up a small number of times. This chain links TRBV29-1 with TRBJ1-2, with D tentatively TRBD1 (6 bases). The CDR3 has 12 residues. Germline-derived CDR1 and CDR2 are SQVTM and ANQGSEA. Trimming stripped 2 bases from V and 6 bases from J, with 10 bases between. This CDR3 is CSVETGRDGYTF. The CDR3 coding sequence is TGCAGCGTTGAAACAGGGAGGGATGGCTACACCTTC.

This clonotype was counted a few times. CDR3 sequence (DNA): TGTGCTAGTGGTTTGTTACCGGGACAGGGGGCGCGGAATGAGCAGTTCTTC. This encodes CASGLLPGQGARNEQFF. The chain joins TRBV12-5 to TRBJ2-1; 12 nucleotides line up with TRBD1. CDR3 size: 17 residues. The V segment lost 2 bases and the J segment 7 bases; nucleotides outside the gene matches: 9. Per germline, CDR1 LGHNT and CDR2 FRNRAP.